This entry features one T cell receptor (beta chain) sequence. TCRdb keeps only in-frame clones here, not all; method: immunoSEQ multiplex PCR. The top ten clones hold approximately 0.9% of a sample with about 1.1 million clones, 70% to 80% of them seen once. These data come from a study of shared clonotypes between healthy human individuals. The CDR3 loop spans 15 amino acids. Germline V lookup: CDR1 LNHDA, CDR2 SQIVND (reference sequence). V lost 3 bases, J lost 1 base, and 12 bases lay in between. Sequences were obtained from memory CD4+ T cells from PBMCs. The subset here: CD45RA-negative fraction. The rearrangement links TRBV19 to TRBJ2-5, with D maybe TRBD1 (5 bases). The TCR originated in a man younger than 30 in good health. Some clones in this sample may be carry-over from other donors' samples. The CDR3 spells CASSILGRGQETQYF. The CDR3 coding sequence is TGTGCCAGTAGTATTCTGGGAAGGGGCCAAGAGACCCAGTACTTC.